The 20 T cell receptor beta chains in this list originate from one sample, sequenced in a study of patients and donors after allogeneic stem cell transplantation. TCRdb independently ran MiXCR on the RT-PCR reads; one entry per CDR3 protein. The data show about a million distinct CDR3 sequences, roughly 18% seen once. The sample consisted of blood, either unsorted or a sorted T cell fraction (not recorded which). These receptor sequences come from a human donor who was either an allogeneic HSCT recipient or a stem cell or donor lymphocyte infusion donor (not recorded which). It is not recorded whose cells these are; they may come from a transplant donor.

This clonotype was recorded many times. The chain links TRBV7-9 to TRBJ1-1; D gene unclear. The V gene's germline CDR1 is SEHNR and CDR2 FQNEAQ (reference sequence). V was clipped by 5 bases and J by 1 base, with 11 bases between them. This CDR3 spans 14 amino acids. In nucleotides, the CDR3 is TGTGCCAGCAGCCACCCCGGAGGGAACACTGAAGCTTTCTTT. It yields the protein CASSHPGGNTEAFF.

The genes are TRBV7-2 and TRBJ2-7, with a tentative D call TRBD1 (6 bases). Germline-derived CDR1 and CDR2 are SGHTA and FQGNSA. The CDR3 has 16 residues. V was shortened by 3 bases and J by 2 bases, with 17 bases between the two germline ends. The DNA of the CDR3 is TGTGCCAGCAGCTTCACGCCCGCTTACAGGGCCTACGAGCAGTACTTC. Translation: CASSFTPAYRAYEQYF.

This clonotype was observed a handful of times. This chain joins TRBV29-1 and TRBJ1-5; D may be TRBD1 (6 bases). With 2 bases removed from V and 4 bases from J, the gap between germline ends came to 12 bases. The germline V gene has CDR1 SQVTM and CDR2 ANQGSEA. The CDR3 loop spans 14 amino acids. CDR3 bases: TGCAGCGTTGAAATCAGGGGCCGAAATCAGCCCCAGCATTTT. This encodes CSVEIRGRNQPQHF.

The V and J genes are TRBV4-1 and TRBJ2-7; TRBD2 matches at 13 bases. Germline trimming cut 4 bases from V and 2 bases from J; bases unmatched to any gene: 8. The CDR3 runs to 17 residues. Germline CDR1 and CDR2: MGHRA and YSYEKL. The CDR3 coding sequence is TGCGCCAGCAGCCCCTTTTTACTAGCGGGGGGGACCTACGAGCAGTACTTC. Its translation is CASSPFLLAGGTYEQYF.

The chain employs TRBV11-3 and TRBJ1-1, with D uncertain. Germline V gene sequence: CDR1 SGHNT, CDR2 YENEEA. The CDR3 covers 14 residues. Trimming left V 0 bases short and J 4 bases short, with 9 bases between. The CDR3 is CASSLDLSGTEAFF. For the CDR3, the DNA is TGTGCCAGCAGCTTAGATCTATCGGGCACTGAAGCTTTCTTT.

The rearrangement joins TRBV7-3 to TRBJ2-2, with 7 positions matching TRBD2. This CDR3 is 17 amino acids long. With V trimmed by 5 bases and J by 1 base, 10 bases remained unmatched. Germline CDR1 is SGHTA and CDR2 is FQGTGA. The CDR3 DNA reads as TGTGCCAGCAGCCCGCAGGGTGGCGGGGGGAACACCGGGGAGCTGTTTTTT. Translated, it gives CASSPQGGGGNTGELFF.

The chain's CDR3 is CASSRAGYQETQYF. The CDR3 DNA reads TGCGCCAGCAGCCGAGCAGGTTACCAAGAGACCCAGTACTTC. V and J are TRBV5-1 and TRBJ2-5; D uncertain. The germline V gene encodes CDR1 SGHRS and CDR2 YFSETQ. V was cut by 4 bases and J by 0 bases, with 10 bases left in between. The CDR3 length is 14 residues.

This clonotype has ten or more counts. This rearrangement joins TRBV7-9 to TRBJ2-5; tentatively, D is TRBD1 (6 bases). Deletions cut 5 bases from V and 1 base from J, with 8 bases between. This CDR3 spans 13 amino acids. CDR1 is SEHNR and CDR2 is FQNEAQ in the germline V gene (reference sequence). CDR3 amino acids: CASSTGTQETQYF. The CDR3 DNA is TGTGCCAGCAGCACAGGGACCCAAGAGACCCAGTACTTC.

To note about this clonotype: The junction departs from the called germline gene at one end, perhaps through a read error. The V call is TRBV15, the J call TRBJ2-1; D not resolved. CDR1 LNHNV and CDR2 YYDKDF come from the germline V gene (reference sequence). The CDR3 runs 12 residues. CDR3 in amino acids: CATSRDTNEQFF. CDR3 DNA sequence: TGTGCCACCAGCCGAGACACCAATGAGCAGTTCTTC.

This clonotype was found a few times. The chain employs TRBV6-5 and TRBJ1-5, with D possibly matching TRBD1 (6 bases). Germline V gene lookup returns CDR1 MNHEY and CDR2 SVGAGI. This CDR3 is built from 14 residues. V shed 4 bases and J shed 2 bases, with 9 bases lying between them. The CDR3 region has the DNA TGTGCCAGCAGTTCCAACAGGGGCAATCAGCCCCAGCATTTT. Translation: CASSSNRGNQPQHF.

This clonotype was counted between two and nine times. The rearrangement joins TRBV30 to TRBJ1-2, with D perhaps matching TRBD1 (5 bases). This CDR3 comprises 13 residues. Per germline, CDR1 GTSNPN and CDR2 SVGIG (reference sequence). V lost 8 bases and J lost 6, with 19 bases in between. The chain's CDR3 is CAVLGGIYDGYTF. The CDR3 DNA is TGTGCCGTATTGGGGGGGATTTATGATGGCTACACCTTC.

This chain joins TRBV28 and TRBJ1-6; 11 bases agree with TRBD1. The germline CDR1 and CDR2 sequences are MDHEN and SYDVKM. CDR3 length: 15 amino acids. The junction had 8 bases not matched to a gene; V was cut back by 8 bases and J by 8 bases. The CDR3 DNA reads as TGTGCCAGCTACCCGGGACAGGGGGTCTATTCACCCCTCCACTTT. Translating gives CASYPGQGVYSPLHF.

This clonotype was observed a few times. The gene calls are TRBV6-2 or TRBV6-3 and TRBJ2-2, with 8 positions matching TRBD2. The V gene's germline CDR1 is MNHEY and CDR2 SVGEGT. The CDR3 is 15 residues long. J lost 6 bases, V lost 0 bases, and 3 bases had no gene match. The chain's CDR3 is CASSYSPGGAGELFF. In DNA form, the CDR3 reads TGTGCCAGCAGTTACTCGCCCGGGGGGGCCGGGGAGCTGTTTTTT.

The chain recombines TRBV12-3 or TRBV12-4 with TRBJ2-3, with 14 bases lining up with TRBD2. Germline trimming cut 6 bases from V and 3 bases from J; bases unmatched to any gene: 11. The CDR3 sequence is 18 residues long. CDR3 DNA sequence: TGTGCCAGCAGACCCCGACTAGCGGGGGGGCCTGGGACAGATACGCAGTATTTT. Its protein is CASRPRLAGGPGTDTQYF.

This clonotype has only a few counts. The chain combines TRBV6-5 with TRBJ2-5; 14 nucleotides agree with TRBD2. The CDR3 has 16 residues. Germline values: CDR1 MNHEY, CDR2 SVGAGI. V trimming: 4 bases; J trimming: 9 bases; junction bases outside the gene matches: 10. The CDR3 protein is CASSSRGLAGVYSQYF. The CDR3 nucleotides read TGTGCCAGCAGTTCTAGGGGACTAGCGGGAGTTTACTCCCAGTACTTC.

This clonotype was seen a handful of times. The rearrangement joins TRBV6-1 to TRBJ1-5, with 9 bases aligning to TRBD1. The CDR3 is made up of 14 amino acids. J lost 7 bases, V lost 2 bases, and 3 bases had no gene match. Germline V gives CDR1 MNHNS, CDR2 SASEGT. This CDR3 is CASSENTGGQPQHF. Here the CDR3 DNA reads TGTGCCAGCAGTGAAAATACAGGGGGCCAGCCCCAGCATTTT.

The chain couples TRBV7-8 to TRBJ2-7; D gene unclear. This CDR3 is built from 14 residues. CDR1 and CDR2 from the germline V gene are SGHVS and FQNEAQ. Trimming stripped 1 base from V and 4 bases from J, with 11 bases between. The CDR3 DNA follows: TGTGCCAGCAGCTTAGAAGGCTTTGCTTACGAGCAGTACTTC. Its protein is CASSLEGFAYEQYF.

This clonotype has a count of ten or more. This chain connects TRBV5-1 to TRBJ1-1; TRBD1 agrees at 8 bases. Germline lookup yields CDR1 SGHRS and CDR2 YFSETQ. This CDR3 spans 15 amino acids. The J segment lost 3 bases and the V segment lost 0 bases, leaving 4 bases of the junction unmatched. The CDR3 loop reads CASSLDPGGYTEAFF. The CDR3 DNA follows: TGCGCCAGCAGCTTGGACCCAGGGGGCTACACTGAAGCTTTCTTT.

The chain is built from TRBV2 and TRBJ2-7, with 12 bases fitting TRBD2. There are 14 residues in the CDR3. V was pared by 6 bases and J by 9 bases, with 9 bases of the junction left unmatched. The germline V gene encodes CDR1 SNHLY and CDR2 FYNNEI. This chain's CDR3 is CASSLGLAGRWQYF. The CDR3 nucleotides read TGTGCCAGCAGCCTCGGACTAGCGGGAAGGTGGCAGTACTTC.

This chain links TRBV5-5 with TRBJ2-3; D gene uncertain. The germline gives CDR1 SGHKS, CDR2 YYEKEE (reference sequence). This CDR3 comprises 13 residues. V was clipped by 5 bases and J by 4 bases, with 11 bases between them. In DNA, the CDR3 is TGTGCCAGCAGGTTAATAGGACCAGATACGCAGTATTTT. Protein sequence: CASRLIGPDTQYF.